Following are 22 T cell receptor beta chains from one sample sequenced in a study of cytomegalovirus exposure and HLA in healthy donors (dated by TCRdb to about 2017). Library prep was done by the immunoSEQ multiplex PCR assay. For the multiplex PCR, a mixture combining 60 forward primers for TCR Vbeta segments and 13 reverse primers for TCR Jbeta segments was used. Here the immuneACCESS table is served through TCRdb, limited to in-frame sequences with V and J called. Missing clones are a known gap in these copies; in checked studies unresolved V genes cover under half, and the rest lacks a known reason. In this sample the table shows fewer than 200,000 clones, 78% of which occur a single time. 2.5% to 3% of the sample is taken by the ten largest. Sequenced: PBMCs. The receptors shown here come from a female donor in good health and CMV-seronegative.

This chain joins TRBV5-4 and TRBJ2-3, with 9 nucleotides matching TRBD2. Germline lookup yields CDR1 SGHNT and CDR2 YYREEE (reference sequence). Unmatched junction bases numbered 11, after V lost 5 bases and J lost 4 bases. The CDR3 totals 16 residues. CDR3 DNA: TGTGCCAGCAGTGGGAGAGTAGCGGGAGCGGCAGATACGCAGTATTTT. It translates to CASSGRVAGAADTQYF.

The chain joins TRBV4-2 to TRBJ2-3; 9 bases line up with TRBD1. The CDR3 contains 15 residues. V lost 8 bases, J lost 1 base, and 7 bases stayed unmatched. Germline V lookup: CDR1 LGHNA, CDR2 YNFKEQ. Here the CDR3 DNA reads TGTGCCAGCGGGGCCACAGGGGGCGGCACAGATACGCAGTATTTT. Amino acid sequence: CASGATGGGTDTQYF.

DNA for the CDR3: TGTGCCTGGACCGGGACAGGGCTCTACGAGCAGTACTTC. This gives the protein CAWTGTGLYEQYF. The J gene is TRBJ2-7, the V gene TRBV30; 9 nucleotides match TRBD1. Per the germline V gene, CDR1 is GTSNPN and CDR2 is SVGIG (reference sequence). This CDR3 is 13 amino acids long. Trimming removed 4 bases from V and 3 bases from J; junction bases left unmatched: 4.

A few counts support this clone. The rearrangement joins TRBV5-4 to TRBJ1-6, with a tentative D call TRBD1 (5 bases). CDR3 length equals 15 residues. Trimming took off 0 bases at V and 8 bases at J, with 12 bases between the two ends. Germline-derived CDR1 and CDR2 are SGHNT and YYREEE (reference sequence). CDR3 nucleotide sequence: TGTGCCAGCAGCTTGGGGGGCGTTGTTGATTCACCCCTCCACTTT. It encodes CASSLGGVVDSPLHF.

This clone has only one observation. This chain connects TRBV5-6 to TRBJ2-3, with 7 bases matching TRBD1. This CDR3 region has 16 residues. V was clipped by 4 bases and J by 6 bases; unmatched bases: 14. Germline CDR1 and CDR2: SGHDT and YYEEEE. CDR3 sequence (DNA): TGTGCCAGCAGCCTCAAGGGGGCGCGGTTCTCGGATACGCAGTATTTT. Translated, it gives CASSLKGARFSDTQYF.

The genes are TRBV15 and TRBJ2-3, with D maybe TRBD1 (5 bases). The germline CDR1 and CDR2 sequences are LNHNV and YYDKDF (reference sequence). The CDR3 runs 17 residues. The ends were cut back, 3 bases at V and 1 base at J, with 17 bases in the middle. The CDR3 here is CATSRGIRGAGTDTQYF. In nucleotides, the CDR3 is TGTGCCACCAGCAGGGGAATTAGGGGCGCGGGCACAGATACGCAGTATTTT.

The V and J genes are TRBV6-1 and TRBJ2-3; a possible D gene is TRBD2 (5 bases). The germline V gene encodes CDR1 MNHNS and CDR2 SASEGT. Between the trimmed V and J ends, which lost 7 bases and 2 bases, there was a span of 13 bases. This CDR3 spans 14 amino acids. The CDR3 DNA reads as TGTGCCAGCAAAGCGGCCTATGCCACAGATACGCAGTATTTT. Encoded protein: CASKAAYATDTQYF.

V and J are TRBV9 and TRBJ2-1; a possible D gene is TRBD1 (5 bases). Germline V gene data show CDR1 as SGDLS and CDR2 as YYNGEE. The V end was cut by 4 bases, the J end by 0 bases, with 11 bases between. The CDR3 totals 15 residues. The CDR3 DNA sequence: TGTGCCAGCAGCCCCATGGGGCGCTCCTACAATGAGCAGTTCTTC. Amino acids: CASSPMGRSYNEQFF.

V is TRBV5-1 and J is TRBJ1-1; D not certain. From germline, CDR1 is SGHRS and CDR2 YFSETQ. The CDR3 covers 15 residues. V gave up 2 bases and J gave up 2 bases, with 13 bases separating them. The DNA of the CDR3 is TGCGCCAGCAGCTTTGACGCGGTAAGAAACACTGAAGCTTTCTTT. Translated: CASSFDAVRNTEAFF.

The V call is TRBV15, the J call TRBJ1-4; D is unclear. V was clipped by 2 bases and J by 8 bases, with 18 bases between them. The CDR3 spans 16 residues. Germline V CDR1 and CDR2: LNHNV, YYDKDF (reference sequence). CDR3 sequence reads: CATSRLPLGGEEKLFF. The CDR3 DNA follows: TGTGCCACCAGCAGACTCCCCCTTGGTGGTGAGGAAAAACTGTTTTTT.

This rearrangement joins TRBV19 to TRBJ2-7; 8 bases line up with TRBD1. The V gene's germline CDR1 is LNHDA and CDR2 SQIVND (reference sequence). The CDR3 is 15 amino acids. Trimming removed 6 bases from V and 4 bases from J; junction bases left unmatched: 11. The CDR3 coding sequence is TGTGCCAGTAGCGCCTCGGTCCAGGGGGCGTACGAGCAGTACTTC. It is translated as CASSASVQGAYEQYF. Filled out from reference TRBV19 and TRBJ2-7, the complete variable domain reads DGGITQSPKYLFRKEGQNVTLSCEQNLNHDAMYWYRQDPGQGLRLIYYSQIVNDFQKGDIAEGYSVSREKKESFPLTVTSAQKNPTAFYLCASSASVQGAYEQYFGPGTRLTVT.

The V call is TRBV18, the J call TRBJ2-1; possible D gene TRBD2, 6 bases. Germline lookup yields CDR1 KGHSH and CDR2 LQKENI. This CDR3 is 16 amino acids long. The V gene lost 3 bases and the J gene lost 3 bases, with 15 bases spanning the gap. The CDR3 sequence: CASSPYPEGIYNEQFF. The CDR3 DNA is TGTGCCAGCTCACCCTACCCGGAGGGAATCTACAATGAGCAGTTCTTC.

In this sample, this clone turned up a few times. CDR3 coding DNA: TGTGCCAGCAGCTTAGCGCTGACAGGTTTCACAGATACGCAGTATTTT. Its protein product is CASSLALTGFTDTQYF. The genes are TRBV7-6 and TRBJ2-3; possible D gene TRBD1, 6 bases. Trimming cost V 0 bases and J 2 bases, with 12 bases left between them. The CDR3 spans 16 residues. Germline V lookup: CDR1 SGHVS, CDR2 FNYEAQ.

The rearrangement joins TRBV11-3 to TRBJ1-1; tentative D call: TRBD1 (5 bases). CDR1 is SGHNT and CDR2 is YENEEA in the germline V gene. The V gene lost 2 bases and the J gene lost 1 base, with 14 bases spanning the gap. The CDR3 length is 16 residues. The CDR3: CASSLTFRTKNTEAFF. The DNA of the CDR3 is TGTGCCAGCAGCTTAACTTTCCGGACAAAGAACACTGAAGCTTTCTTT.

This chain joins TRBV29-1 and TRBJ2-7, with 7 bases aligning to TRBD1. Germline V gene sequence: CDR1 SQVTM, CDR2 ANQGSEA. After removal of 2 bases from V and 2 bases from J, the junction contained 6 bases not matched to a gene. The CDR3 covers 14 residues. As DNA, the CDR3 is TGCAGCGTTGAACCCGTAGGGGGCCCCTACGAGCAGTACTTC. It specifies CSVEPVGGPYEQYF.

In its sample, this clone was seen a few times. The chain joins TRBV18 to TRBJ2-6, with 9 bases lining up with TRBD1. From germline, CDR1 is KGHSH and CDR2 LQKENI. J lost 0 bases, V lost 6 bases, and 12 bases had no gene match. This CDR3 has 19 amino acids. CDR3 in DNA: TGTGCCAGCTCGCCCTCTCCGGGACAGGGAGGCTCTGGGGCCAACGTCCTGACTTTC. Its translation: CASSPSPGQGGSGANVLTF.

The chain employs TRBV28 and TRBJ2-2, with D perhaps TRBD1 (6 bases). The CDR3 runs 14 residues. The ends were cut back, 6 bases at V and 1 base at J, with 9 bases in the middle. Germline lookup yields CDR1 MDHEN and CDR2 SYDVKM. In nucleotides, the CDR3 is TGTGCCAGCAGAGGGGGATTGAACACCGGGGAGCTGTTTTTT. This translates into CASRGGLNTGELFF. Filled out from reference TRBV28 and TRBJ2-2, the complete variable domain reads DVKVTQSSRYLVKRTGEKVFLECVQDMDHENMFWYRQDPGLGLRLIYFSYDVKMKEKGDIPEGYSVSREKKERFSLILESASTNQTSMYLCASRGGLNTGELFFGEGSRLTVL.

This rearrangement joins TRBV5-1 to TRBJ2-1; 11 nucleotides line up with TRBD2. Unmatched junction bases numbered 17, after V lost 4 bases and J lost 8 bases. The CDR3 consists of 18 residues. CDR1 is SGHRS, CDR2 YFSETQ, per germline. The CDR3, as DNA: TGCGCCAGCAGCCCCCCGCGCGTGGGGCTAGCGGGGGGCTATGAGCAGTTCTTC. This translates into CASSPPRVGLAGGYEQFF.

This clone was detected only a few times. Germline is not matched at one junction end, which may reflect a read error. V gene TRBV7-7 combines with J gene TRBJ2-7, with D possibly TRBD2 on 6 matching bases. Germline V CDR1 and CDR2: SSHAT, FNYEAQ (reference sequence). The CDR3 runs 13 residues. The CDR3 coding sequence is TGTGCTAGCAGCTTAATGCGGGAAAGCGAGCAGTACTTC. The encoded protein is CASSLMRESEQYF.

The chain carries TRBV6-5 and TRBJ2-3, with TRBD2 as a possible D gene (6 bases). Germline V gene data show CDR1 as MNHEY and CDR2 as SVGAGI. V lost 5 bases to trimming and J lost 0 bases, with 9 bases between them. The CDR3 consists of 14 residues. CDR3 protein: CASSDAGSTDTQYF. The CDR3 DNA sequence: TGTGCCAGCAGTGACGCGGGGAGCACAGATACGCAGTATTTT.

V is TRBV18 and J is TRBJ1-2; tentatively, D is TRBD1 (5 bases). The CDR3 loop spans 15 amino acids. Between the trimmed V and J ends, which lost 3 bases and 4 bases, there was a span of 15 bases. Germline V gene lookup returns CDR1 KGHSH and CDR2 LQKENI. CDR3 bases: TGTGCCAGCTCACCGCAAACAGGATCTTCCTATGGCTACACCTTC. This encodes CASSPQTGSSYGYTF.

In this sample, this clone turned up a few times. This sequence joins TRBV5-1 and TRBJ2-1, with TRBD2 identical over 7 bases. CDR1 is SGHRS, CDR2 YFSETQ, per germline. The CDR3 runs 14 residues. V trimming: 3 bases; J trimming: 5 bases; junction bases outside the gene matches: 5. CDR3 residues: CASSSASGNNEQFF. CDR3 bases: TGCGCCAGCAGCTCGGCTAGCGGAAACAATGAGCAGTTCTTC.